A single sample gave rise to the 10 T cell receptor beta chains below, sequenced in a study of identical twins. TCRdb processed the 5' RACE reads anew with MiXCR; each CDR3 protein has one entry. The profile shows hundreds of thousands of distinct CDR3 sequences, 5.5% to 6.5% of them singletons. What was sequenced was naive T cells sorted from blood. The receptors stem from a man aged 18-30 years in good health.

The chain couples TRBV19 to TRBJ1-4; D is possibly TRBD1 (5 bases). There are 13 residues in the CDR3. The V gene lost 10 bases and the J gene lost 7 bases, with 16 bases spanning the gap. Germline CDR1 is LNHDA and CDR2 is SQIVND (reference sequence). The CDR3 protein is CAIGAYGSEKLFF. In DNA, the CDR3 is TGTGCCATTGGGGCCTACGGGAGTGAAAAACTGTTTTTT.

The gene calls are TRBV16 and TRBJ1-5, with D unclear. Germline V gene data show CDR1 as KGHSY and CDR2 as FQNENV. CDR3 length equals 15 residues. The V end lost 1 base, the J end lost 0 bases, and 7 bases lay between the germline ends. CDR3 protein: CASSQYSVSNQPQHF. The CDR3 DNA follows: TGTGCCAGCAGCCAATATAGCGTTAGCAATCAGCCCCAGCATTTT.

The chain uses TRBV18 and TRBJ1-2; maybe TRBD1 (5 bases). The CDR3 runs to 14 residues. V was trimmed by 3 bases and J by 4 bases, leaving 12 bases between them. Germline loops: CDR1 KGHSH, CDR2 LQKENI. The CDR3 bases are TGTGCCAGCTCACCGGACATGGGGTTCTATGGCTACACCTTC. It encodes CASSPDMGFYGYTF. The full variable domain, completed using reference TRBV18 and TRBJ1-2, is NAGVMQNPRHLVRRRGQEARLRCSPMKGHSHVYWYRQLPEEGLKFMVYLQKENIIDESGMPKERFSAEFPKEGPSILRIQQVVRGDSAAYFCASSPDMGFYGYTFGSGTRLTVV.

This clonotype was counted ten times or more. The chain links TRBV5-1 to TRBJ2-1, with 7 bases matching TRBD1. Germline values: CDR1 SGHRS, CDR2 YFSETQ. This CDR3 has 14 residues. The junction had 7 bases not matched to a gene; V was cut back by 0 bases and J by 10 bases. CDR3 loop: CASSLADRSREQFF. The CDR3 DNA follows: TGCGCCAGCAGCTTGGCGGACAGGTCAAGGGAGCAGTTCTTC.

The rearrangement uses TRBV5-5 and TRBJ2-5, with D hard to call. Germline CDR1 SGHKS, CDR2 YYEKEE (reference sequence). This CDR3 contains 14 residues. V gave up 0 bases and J gave up 7 bases, with 13 bases separating them. CDR3: CASSLEVELGTQYF. Written as DNA, the CDR3 is TGTGCCAGCAGCTTGGAGGTCGAATTGGGGACCCAGTACTTC.

This clonotype has just a few counts. The chain uses TRBV11-2 and TRBJ1-2, with a possible D match to TRBD1 (5 bases). V shed 1 base and J shed 8 bases, with 17 bases lying between them. Germline-derived CDR1 and CDR2 are SGHAT and FQNNGV. This CDR3 is 15 amino acids long. CDR3 coding DNA: TGTGCCAGCAGCTTAGGAAGTTTTCGGGGCGACGGCTACACCTTC. Translating it yields CASSLGSFRGDGYTF.

This clonotype was counted ten times or more. The chain carries TRBV20-1 and TRBJ2-3; D is unclear. CDR1 is DFQATT and CDR2 is SNEGSKA in the germline V gene (reference sequence). This CDR3 has 14 residues. Trimming left V 2 bases short and J 0 bases short, with 9 bases between. CDR3 amino acids: CSARTSESTDTQYF. As DNA, the CDR3 is TGCAGTGCTAGAACCAGCGAGAGCACAGATACGCAGTATTTT.

This clonotype appeared many times. The chain uses TRBV10-3 and TRBJ1-2, with TRBD1 as a possible D gene (5 bases). CDR3 length: 13 residues. Germline V gene sequence: CDR1 ENHRY, CDR2 SYGVKD. Between the trimmed V and J ends, which lost 10 bases and 5 bases, there was a span of 17 bases. The CDR3 sequence: CATSRDSLYGYTF. DNA for the CDR3: TGTGCCACCAGCCGGGACTCCCTTTATGGCTACACCTTC.

V usage is TRBV15 and J usage is TRBJ2-5; D is perhaps TRBD1 or TRBD2 (5 bases each). The CDR3 covers 16 residues. Trimming stripped 1 base from V and 5 bases from J, with 17 bases between. Germline V gene sequence: CDR1 LNHNV, CDR2 YYDKDF (reference sequence). The CDR3 nucleotides read TGTGCCACCAGCAGAGCAGACAGCTGGCCGGGGGAGACCCAGTACTTC. It yields the protein CATSRADSWPGETQYF.

This clonotype was counted between two and nine times. The rearrangement links TRBV15 to TRBJ2-7; D unclear. The CDR3 consists of 13 residues. The germline gives CDR1 LNHNV, CDR2 YYDKDF (reference sequence). Trimming took off 0 bases at V and 1 base at J, with 4 bases between the two ends. The CDR3 DNA follows: TGTGCCACCAGCAGAGATAAGTCCTACGAGCAGTACGTC. It yields the protein CATSRDKSYEQYV.